The clone carrying this T cell receptor (beta chain) ranks as medium-sized. The antigen is unknown. The V gene's germline CDR1 is SQVTM and CDR2 ANQGSEA. The CDR3 length is 12 residues. The ends were cut back, 7 bases at V and 3 bases at J, with 12 bases in the middle. This sample is drawn from a study of T-cell memory formation after mild COVID-19. Study-wide findings and caveats: Contracting clones localized mainly to CM and EM when CD4+ and mainly to EMRA when CD8+. The appearance of some responding clones in pre-infection memory suggested that cross-reactive memory joined. Clones that contracted from day 15 to 85 had balanced CD4/CD8; later expanders were CD4+ biased.

Barcoded TCR alpha and TCR beta cDNA libraries with UMIs came from 5'RACE using constant-segment primers. TCRdb independently ran MiXCR on the 5' RACE reads; one entry per CDR3 protein. In the table there are some 46,000 distinct CDR3 sequences, around 6.6% of which are singletons. This clonotype originated in an adult who had mild COVID-19 (a few samples of this study predate the infection). Cell type and time point are not known. Sequencing was carried out using PBMCs or a T cell subset sorted from them (not recorded which). The rearrangement uses TRBV29-1 and TRBJ2-5; D is possibly TRBD1 (5 bases). The CDR3 loop is CSGFGAEETQYF. The CDR3 nucleotides are TGCAGCGGGTTTGGGGCGGAAGAGACCCAGTACTTC.